The entry below describes one TCR beta chain. Its target is unknown. At one end the junction does not follow the germline gene, possibly because of a read error. One entry per CDR3 protein results from TCRdb running MiXCR on the multiplex PCR reads. The repertoire holds about 180,000 distinct CDR3 sequences, with roughly 35% as singletons. The lymph nodes were axillary draining lymph nodes from breast cancer patients. This entry belongs to a study of breast tumors, draining lymph nodes, adjacent tissues. This CDR3 contains 17 residues. The germline V gene has CDR1 LNHDA and CDR2 SQIVND (reference sequence). Whole-study results and caveats: Most tumor T cells seemingly derive from lymph node, then expand in tumor. That most tumor T cells come from lymph nodes remained unproven. Tumor TCR diversity was below lymph nodes but above nontumor tissue. Luminal-like breast cancer showed significantly greater tumor-nontumor repertoire similarity than basal-like breast cancer did.

This clonotype originated in a female donor with breast cancer. Some clones in this sample may be carry-over from other donors' samples. Specimen: axillary lymph node tissue. The chain uses TRBV19 and TRBJ2-1, with TRBD2 matching over 16 bases. This chain's CDR3 is CASSTKGGLAGGNEQSF. The DNA for the CDR3 is TGTGCCAGTAGCACTAAAGGGGGACTAGCGGGAGGGAATGAGCAGTCCTTC.